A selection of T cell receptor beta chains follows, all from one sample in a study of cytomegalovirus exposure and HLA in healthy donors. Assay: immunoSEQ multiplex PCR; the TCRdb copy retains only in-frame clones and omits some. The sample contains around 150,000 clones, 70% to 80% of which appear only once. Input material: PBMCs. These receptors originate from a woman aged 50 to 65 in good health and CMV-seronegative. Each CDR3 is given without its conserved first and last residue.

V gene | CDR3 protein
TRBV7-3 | ASSSNPGGNNEQF
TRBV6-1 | ASSDTGGATEEAF
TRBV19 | ASSIKLGSNQPQH
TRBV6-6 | ASLDRWADTQY
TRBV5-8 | ASSLVRGNTEAF
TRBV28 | ASSFLEAGELF
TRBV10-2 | ASTEDRAGETQY
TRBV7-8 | ASSQPGLAETDTQY
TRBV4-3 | ASSQDLLGEGGYT
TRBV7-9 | ASSLSTGPNTEAF
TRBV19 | ASSKGLAGGFSPTDTQY
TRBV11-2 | ASSLGSRLAGAYEQY
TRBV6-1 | ASSETDRGARQPQH
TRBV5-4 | AITKTRGGPREQF
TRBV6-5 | ASGVDRGTEAF
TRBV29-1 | SVSGQATYEQY
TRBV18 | ASSRYMESGNTIY
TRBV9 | ASSVDSGWETQY
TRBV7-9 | ASSLDTQPQH
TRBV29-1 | SLPDRSYGYT
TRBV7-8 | ASSLPGTGHTVNTGELF
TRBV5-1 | ASSSGTSSTDTQY
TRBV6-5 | ASSYGSGNMNTEAF
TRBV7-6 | ASSPTGGVEKLF
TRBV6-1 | ASRATGVYEQY
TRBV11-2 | ASSLVLAGGTDTQY
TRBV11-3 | ASSLGGMNEQF
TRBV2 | ASSKRGGHSGELF
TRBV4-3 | ASSQEGRGGETQY
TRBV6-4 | ASSEGGGNQPQH
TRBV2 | ASSRGTSGVSDTQY
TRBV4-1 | ASSHSQGLSYGYT
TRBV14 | ASSPGTGAYEQY
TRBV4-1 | ASSPPLPRGGSNYGYT
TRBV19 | ASTQGGQASVSF
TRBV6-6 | ASSYSDSQGSPLH
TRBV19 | ASSIDRQGDGYT
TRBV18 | ASSLAQGGRMNTEAF
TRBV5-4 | ASSLAAGAPDTQY
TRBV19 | ASREQTNTEAF
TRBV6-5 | ASRGPNQPQH
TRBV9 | ASSVEGRGHEKLF
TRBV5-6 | ASSAMLAGGRNEQF
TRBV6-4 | ASSDSGGLINRDNPYEQY
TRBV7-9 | ASSSGTGVGDQPQH
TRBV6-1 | ASSVASVFYEQY